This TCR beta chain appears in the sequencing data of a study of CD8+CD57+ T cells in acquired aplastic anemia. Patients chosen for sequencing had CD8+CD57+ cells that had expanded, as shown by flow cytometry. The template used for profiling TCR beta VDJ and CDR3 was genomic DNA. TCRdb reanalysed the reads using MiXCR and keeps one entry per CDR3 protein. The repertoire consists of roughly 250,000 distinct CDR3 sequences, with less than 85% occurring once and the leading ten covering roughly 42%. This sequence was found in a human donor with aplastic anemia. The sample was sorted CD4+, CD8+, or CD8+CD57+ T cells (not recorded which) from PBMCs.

The CDR3 sequence: CASSFTGGADYVSYEQYV. CDR3 coding DNA: TGTGCCAGCAGCTTTACAGGGGGCGCCGACTATGTCTCCTACGAGCAGTACGTC. This chain uses TRBV7-2 with TRBJ2-7, with TRBD1 matching 9 bases. CDR3 length equals 18 residues. Trimming cost V 3 bases and J 0 bases; bases outside gene matches: 12. Germline-derived CDR1 and CDR2 are SGHTA and FQGNSA.